Following are 18 T cell receptor beta chains from one sample sequenced in a study of chemoradiotherapy in HPV16-positive cancers. Profiling relied on immunoSEQ multiplex PCR, and the TCRdb table lists in-frame clones only, not all of them. The table lists some 28,000 clones, roughly 84% of them singletons. The specimen comprised blood, sampled from a patient who underwent chemoradiotherapy. Receptors were obtained from a human donor with HPV-associated anogenital cancer.

The chain carries TRBV5-4 and TRBJ1-2; D may be TRBD1 (5 bases). Trimming shortened V by 0 bases and J by 3 bases, and 12 bases separated the two germline ends. CDR3 length: 15 amino acids. The germline V gene has CDR1 SGHNT and CDR2 YYREEE (reference sequence). The CDR3 sequence is CASSLDAGTDYGYTF. The CDR3 DNA is TGTGCCAGCAGCTTGGATGCAGGGACCGACTATGGCTACACCTTC.

This chain links TRBV11-2 with TRBJ1-4; D unresolved. Between the trimmed V and J ends, which lost 2 bases and 7 bases, there was a span of 8 bases. The CDR3 contains 13 residues. The germline V gene has CDR1 SGHAT and CDR2 FQNNGV. The CDR3 DNA reads as TGTGCCAGCAGCTTAACACGCGGTGAAAAACTGTTTTTT. Protein product: CASSLTRGEKLFF.

Worth noting for this clone: Other DNA sequences in the sample encode the same CDR3. The chain joins TRBV18 to TRBJ2-5; 10 nucleotides align to TRBD1. Germline V gives CDR1 KGHSH, CDR2 LQKENI. Trimming cost V 1 base and J 4 bases; bases outside gene matches: 6. This CDR3 region has 16 residues. The CDR3 loop is CASSPLGTGVGETQYF. The CDR3 nucleotides are TGTGCCAGCTCACCACTTGGGACAGGGGTTGGAGAGACCCAGTACTTC.

The genes are TRBV6-1 and TRBJ1-2, with D maybe TRBD1 (5 bases). Germline V gene sequence: CDR1 MNHNS, CDR2 SASEGT. Trimming shortened V by 3 bases and J by 6 bases, and 11 bases separated the two germline ends. The CDR3 loop spans 13 amino acids. CDR3 nucleotides: TGTGCCAGCAGTGAGGGGACGCACCATGGCTACACCTTC. It encodes CASSEGTHHGYTF.

V gene TRBV4-2 combines with J gene TRBJ2-1, with 8 bases lining up with TRBD1. Germline CDR1 and CDR2: LGHNA and YNFKEQ. This CDR3 region has 15 residues. The V gene end was trimmed by 2 bases and the J gene end by 6 bases; junction bases not matched to a gene: 6. CDR3 DNA sequence: TGTGCCAGCAGCCAAACCGGACAGGGAGGCAATGAGCAGTTCTTC. Residues: CASSQTGQGGNEQFF.

This chain uses TRBV7-2 with TRBJ2-5; D uncertain. The CDR3 has 12 residues. V shed 0 bases and J shed 1 base, with 0 bases lying between them. Germline V gives CDR1 SGHTA, CDR2 FQGNSA. This CDR3 is CASSLAQETQYF. CDR3 nucleotides: TGTGCCAGCAGCTTAGCCCAAGAGACCCAGTACTTC.

The chain joins TRBV12-5 to TRBJ2-1; TRBD2 matches at 8 bases. The trim removed 4 bases at V and 14 bases at J, leaving 13 bases unmatched. The length of the CDR3 is 14 residues. Germline V lookup: CDR1 LGHNT, CDR2 FRNRAP. This chain's CDR3 is CASGSTAAGGREFF. The CDR3 DNA follows: TGTGCTAGTGGTTCCACCGCCGCGGGGGGACGGGAGTTCTTC. Together with reference TRBV12-5 and TRBJ2-1, the CDR3 gives the full variable domain: DARVTQTPRHKVTEMGQEVTMRCQPILGHNTVFWYRQTMMQGLELLAYFRNRAPLDDSGMPKDRFSAEMPDATLATLKIQPSEPRDSAVYFCASGSTAAGGREFFGPGTRLTVL.

The rearrangement joins TRBV4-2 to TRBJ2-7; D is uncertain. Germline-derived CDR1 and CDR2 are LGHNA and YNFKEQ. Trimming cost V 4 bases and J 1 base, with 8 bases left between them. CDR3 size: 13 residues. CDR3 sequence reads: CASSPPQSYEQYF. The DNA for the CDR3 is TGTGCCAGCAGCCCCCCCCAATCCTACGAGCAGTACTTC.

This chain links TRBV27 with TRBJ1-1, with unresolved D. V was clipped by 7 bases and J by 7 bases, with 19 bases between them. There are 14 residues in the CDR3. Germline V gene sequence: CDR1 MNHEY, CDR2 SMNVEV (reference sequence). This CDR3 is CASTDLGETGEAFF. For the CDR3, the DNA is TGTGCCAGCACGGATTTGGGTGAGACGGGTGAAGCTTTCTTT.

This chain joins TRBV7-3 and TRBJ2-5, with D maybe TRBD2 (7 bases). The CDR3 covers 17 residues. Germline CDR1 and CDR2: SGHTA and FQGTGA. V was clipped by 5 bases and J by 4 bases, with 23 bases between them. DNA for the CDR3: TGTGCCAGCAGCCAAGGGTCGGGGGGCGCGATCGGAGAGACCCAGTACTTC. Protein: CASSQGSGGAIGETQYF.

The chain has TRBV11-2 and TRBJ1-2, with D hard to call. The CDR3 covers 15 residues. Trimming pared 2 bases from V and 4 bases from J, leaving 14 bases between. Germline V gene sequence: CDR1 SGHAT, CDR2 FQNNGV. CDR3 in DNA: TGTGCCAGCAGCTTATCCTGGGATCACGTCTATGGCTACACCTTC. Protein sequence: CASSLSWDHVYGYTF. Using reference TRBV11-2 and TRBJ1-2 for the parts outside the CDR3, the full variable domain is EAGVAQSPRYKIIEKRQSVAFWCNPISGHATLYWYQQILGQGPKLLIQFQNNGVVDDSQLPKDRFSAERLKGVDSTLKIQPAKLEDSAVYLCASSLSWDHVYGYTFGSGTRLTVV.

The V call is TRBV5-6, the J call TRBJ2-7; D may be TRBD1 or TRBD2 (5 bases each). CDR3 length equals 14 residues. V shed 3 bases and J shed 9 bases, with 19 bases lying between them. Looked up from germline, CDR1 is SGHDT and CDR2 is YYEEEE. CDR3 sequence: CASSSWDGEWRQYF. The DNA for the CDR3 is TGTGCCAGCAGCTCATGGGACGGTGAATGGCGGCAGTACTTC.

The CDR3 is CASRDRGHQPQHF. The CDR3 coding sequence is TGTGCCAGCAGGGACAGGGGGCATCAGCCCCAGCATTTT. The V call is TRBV2, the J call TRBJ1-5; TRBD1 matches 11 bases. The length of the CDR3 is 13 residues. J gave up 5 bases and V 6 bases, and 0 bases lay outside the gene matches. Germline lookup yields CDR1 SNHLY and CDR2 FYNNEI.

The chain combines TRBV28 with TRBJ2-5, with D perhaps TRBD1 or TRBD2 (6 bases each). Trimming shortened V by 3 bases and J by 5 bases, and 22 bases separated the two germline ends. Germline CDR1 reads MDHEN; CDR2 reads SYDVKM. The CDR3 spans 17 residues. CDR3 amino acids: CASSFAQGGLGGETQYF. The DNA of the CDR3 is TGTGCCAGCAGTTTCGCACAGGGTGGGCTCGGAGGGGAGACCCAGTACTTC.

The V call is TRBV6-5, the J call TRBJ1-4; TRBD1 agrees at 7 bases. This CDR3 comprises 13 residues. From germline, CDR1 is MNHEY and CDR2 SVGAGI. Trimming took 10 bases from V and 1 from J; bases not matched to a gene: 3. The CDR3 DNA sequence: TGTGCCACCCGACAGGGAACTAATGAAAAACTGTTTTTT. Encoded protein: CATRQGTNEKLFF.

The V call is TRBV5-1, the J call TRBJ2-2; D tentatively reads TRBD1 or TRBD2 (6 bases each). Germline V gene data show CDR1 as SGHRS and CDR2 as YFSETQ. This CDR3 spans 15 amino acids. The V end lost 4 bases, the J end lost 5 bases, and 15 bases lay between the germline ends. This CDR3 is CASSLRGDVTGELFF. In nucleotides, the CDR3 is TGCGCCAGCAGCCTGAGGGGGGACGTGACCGGGGAGCTGTTTTTT.

J is TRBJ1-4 and V is TRBV5-1; weak D call: TRBD1 (5 bases). Trimming left V 0 bases short and J 8 bases short, with 11 bases between. The CDR3 sequence is 14 residues long. Germline assignment: CDR1 SGHRS and CDR2 YFSETQ. CDR3 coding DNA: TGCGCCAGCAGCTTGGGGCTGGGACGGGAAAAACTGTTTTTT. Encoded protein: CASSLGLGREKLFF.

The rearrangement uses TRBV9 and TRBJ2-2, with D uncertain. The germline V gene encodes CDR1 SGDLS and CDR2 YYNGEE. V lost 4 bases, J lost 0 bases, and 7 bases lay in between. This CDR3 has 14 residues. The CDR3: CASSWTANTGELFF. CDR3 sequence (DNA): TGTGCCAGCAGCTGGACGGCGAACACCGGGGAGCTGTTTTTT.